This entry features one T cell receptor (beta chain) sequence. Its specificity is not known. Arm-PCR of CDR3 regions and iRepertoire HTBI primers were the basis on which TCR beta libraries were built. In TCRdb, the multiplex PCR reads were re-called with MiXCR into one record per CDR3 protein. The sample yields about 470,000 distinct CDR3 sequences, 20% to 25% seen once. The J segment lost 4 bases and the V segment lost 3 bases, leaving 7 bases of the junction unmatched. The CDR3 loop spans 15 amino acids. From germline, CDR1 is MGHRA and CDR2 YSYEKL. The data originate from a study of regulatory T cells in long-lasting Graves disease. Whole-study findings and limits: Among samples with persistent disease, TRBV28, TRBJ1-2 and TRBJ2-5 were favored. Among the persistent patients, thousands of public clonotypes were shared, more than the roughly 900 shared among new patients.

The sample's time point: persistent/refractory GD, antithyroid drugs over 5 years with positive TRAb. There was RNA extracted from PBMCs, and the TCR library was made from it. Per American Thyroid Association guidelines, Graves' disease was diagnosed. The rearrangement uses TRBV4-1 and TRBJ2-7; 9 positions match TRBD2. This sample comprised peripheral blood mononuclear cells (PBMCs), obtained when the disease was refractory, from a patient treated with antithyroid drugs. This clonotype was sampled from a female donor with Graves disease. The CDR3 region has the DNA TGCGCCAGCAGCCAGACAGCGGGAGGACCTTACGAGCAGTACTTC. Translated, it gives CASSQTAGGPYEQYF.